This T cell receptor (beta chain) came from a study of T cell repertoires in aging, cancer and after chemotherapy. Amplification of TCR beta used genomic DNA extracted from peripheral blood. A mixed TRB-A/B primer pool amplified rearranged TRB by multiplex touch-down PCR. Each CDR3 protein is one row after TCRdb ran MiXCR on the multiplex PCR reads. Here the sample spans under 15,000 distinct CDR3 sequences, over 20% being singletons. CDR1 is SGDLS and CDR2 is YYNGEE in the germline V gene. The CDR3 is made up of 12 amino acids. V dropped 4 bases and J dropped 6 bases, with 9 bases sitting between them.

The receptor was isolated from a human donor in good health. Sequenced material: blood. The rearrangement joins TRBV9 to TRBJ2-3, with no clear D. The chain's CDR3 is CASSPQGDTQYF. The CDR3 DNA reads as TGTGCCAGCAGCCCCCAAGGTGATACGCAGTATTTT.